The 22 T cell receptor beta chains below were found in one sample sequenced in a study of cytomegalovirus exposure and HLA in healthy donors. TCRdb keeps only in-frame clones here, not all; method: immunoSEQ multiplex PCR. The table records more than 300,000 clones, roughly 90% of them present only once. Material: PBMCs. The receptors stem from a woman between 18 and 29 years old in good health and CMV-seronegative.

The CDR3 spells CATLEQGYLDEQYF. The CDR3 region has the DNA TGTGCCACCCTAGAACAGGGGTATCTCGACGAGCAGTACTTC. V gene TRBV6-1 combines with J gene TRBJ2-7; 7 bases are shared with TRBD1. The V gene end was trimmed by 10 bases and the J gene end by 5 bases; junction bases not matched to a gene: 14. The V gene's germline CDR1 is MNHNS and CDR2 SASEGT. This CDR3 has 14 residues.

This clone was counted between two and nine times. The chain carries TRBV6-5 and TRBJ2-7; a weak D match, TRBD2 (6 bases). Germline loops: CDR1 MNHEY, CDR2 SVGAGI. V lost 6 bases, J lost 4 bases, and 7 bases lay in between. This CDR3 contains 11 residues. CDR3 residues: CASRGLYEQYF. Written as DNA, the CDR3 is TGTGCCAGCAGGGGACTTTACGAGCAGTACTTC.

This rearrangement joins TRBV6-1 to TRBJ2-7; TRBD1 might be the D (5 bases). Trimming removed 1 base at V and 2 bases at J, with 12 bases between. The CDR3 is 15 amino acids. Germline-derived CDR1 and CDR2 are MNHNS and SASEGT. The CDR3 loop is CASSEVVGPPYEQYF. DNA for the CDR3: TGTGCCAGCAGTGAAGTGGTGGGGCCCCCCTACGAGCAGTACTTC.

The chain links TRBV29-1 to TRBJ2-5; 11 bases agree with TRBD2. The CDR3 totals 15 residues. V gave up 2 bases and J gave up 1 base; unmatched junction bases: 3. Per germline, CDR1 SQVTM and CDR2 ANQGSEA. The CDR3 bases are TGCAGCGTTGAACTAGCGGGAGGTCCCCAAGAGACCCAGTACTTC. Protein: CSVELAGGPQETQYF.

The genes are TRBV13 and TRBJ2-7, with 8 nucleotides matching TRBD2. V was clipped by 5 bases and J by 4 bases; unmatched bases: 7. The CDR3 sequence is 14 residues long. CDR1 is PRHDT, CDR2 FYEKMQ, per germline (reference sequence). The CDR3 nucleotides read TGTGCCAGCAGCCCAGCGGGGGAATCTTACGAGCAGTACTTC. As protein: CASSPAGESYEQYF. Based on the CDR3 plus reference TRBV13 and TRBJ2-7, the full variable domain is AAGVIQSPRHLIKEKRETATLKCYPIPRHDTVYWYQQGPGQDPQFLISFYEKMQSDKGSIPDRFSAQQFSDYHSELNMSSLELGDSALYFCASSPAGESYEQYFGPGTRLTVT.

The rearrangement uses TRBV20-1 and TRBJ1-2, with 7 positions matching TRBD1. Germline assignment: CDR1 DFQATT and CDR2 SNEGSKA (reference sequence). This CDR3 region has 11 residues. The CDR3 region is CRTGDDYGYTF. The CDR3, as DNA: TGCAGAACAGGGGACGACTATGGCTACACCTTC.

This chain connects TRBV28 to TRBJ2-7; no definite D call. CDR3 length equals 15 residues. The V end was cut by 6 bases, the J end by 4 bases, with 19 bases between. Germline assignment: CDR1 MDHEN and CDR2 SYDVKM. This CDR3 is CASRQKKLPVYEQYF. CDR3 DNA: TGTGCCAGCAGACAGAAGAAGCTCCCGGTATACGAGCAGTACTTC.

The chain couples TRBV27 to TRBJ2-7; TRBD2 matches at 10 bases. Per germline, CDR1 MNHEY and CDR2 SMNVEV (reference sequence). V lost 1 base to trimming and J lost 5 bases; unmatched junction nucleotides: 5. This CDR3 is 15 amino acids long. CDR3 sequence (DNA): TGTGCCAGCAGTTTATATCTAGCGGGAGCCCACGAGCAGTACTTC. Protein sequence: CASSLYLAGAHEQYF.

The rearrangement links TRBV9 to TRBJ2-2; 7 bases map to TRBD2. CDR3 length: 17 amino acids. V lost 0 bases to trimming and J lost 0 bases; unmatched junction nucleotides: 5. The germline V gene has CDR1 SGDLS and CDR2 YYNGEE. CDR3 loop: CASSVARGLPNTGELFF. The CDR3 DNA follows: TGTGCCAGCAGCGTAGCTCGGGGACTACCGAACACCGGGGAGCTGTTTTTT. Combining the CDR3 with reference TRBV9 and TRBJ2-2 gives the whole variable domain DSGVTQTPKHLITATGQRVTLRCSPRSGDLSVYWYQQSLDQGLQFLIQYYNGEERAKGNILERFSAQQFPDLHSELNLSSLELGDSALYFCASSVARGLPNTGELFFGEGSRLTVL.

In the case of this clone: A read error may produce the germline difference seen at one junction end. The CDR3 is CASSEEAFQETQYF. The CDR3, as DNA: TGTGCCAGCAGCGAAGAAGCGTTTCAAGAGACCCAGTACTTC. The chain combines TRBV14 with TRBJ2-5; no firm D call. The CDR3 runs 14 residues. CDR1 and CDR2 (germline): SGHDN, FVKESK.

The CDR3 reads CASSLASGRANEQFF. CDR3 sequence (DNA): TGTGCCAGCAGTTTAGCCAGCGGGAGAGCCAATGAGCAGTTCTTC. This chain joins TRBV27 and TRBJ2-1, with 8 bases lining up with TRBD2. The junction had 6 bases not matched to a gene; V was cut back by 2 bases and J by 6 bases. Germline values: CDR1 MNHEY, CDR2 SMNVEV (reference sequence). This CDR3 contains 15 residues.

This chain joins TRBV4-1 and TRBJ1-1, with 7 bases that match TRBD1. The CDR3 runs to 16 residues. From germline, CDR1 is MGHRA and CDR2 YSYEKL. J gave up 0 bases and V 4 bases, and 8 bases lay outside the gene matches. Here the CDR3 reads CASSPRQGPMNTEAFF. The CDR3 nucleotides read TGCGCCAGCAGCCCCCGACAGGGACCGATGAACACTGAAGCTTTCTTT.

This clone has only one observation. V and J are TRBV6-5 and TRBJ1-2; a weak D match, TRBD1 (5 bases). Germline V gene lookup returns CDR1 MNHEY and CDR2 SVGAGI. V was trimmed by 0 bases and J by 6 bases, leaving 17 bases between them. This CDR3 comprises 16 residues. CDR3 nucleotide sequence: TGTGCCAGCAGTTACTCCAGGAGGGGAGGTGTGGATGGCTACACCTTC. Translated: CASSYSRRGGVDGYTF.

The chain recombines TRBV5-8 with TRBJ2-5, with 7 bases aligning to TRBD2. CDR3 length: 15 residues. Trimming cost V 6 bases and J 5 bases; bases outside gene matches: 13. CDR1 and CDR2 from the germline V gene are SGHTS and YDEGEE. CDR3 in amino acids: CASNALRRGGETQYF. The CDR3, as DNA: TGTGCCAGCAACGCCCTACGGAGGGGAGGGGAGACCCAGTACTTC. The complete variable domain, with remaining parts taken from reference TRBV5-8 and TRBJ2-5, reads EAGVTQSPTHLIKTRGQQATLRCSPISGHTSVYWYQQALGLGLQFLLWYDEGEERNRGNFPPRFSGRQFPNYSSELNVNALELEDSALYLCASNALRRGGETQYFGPGTRLLVL.

This sequence joins TRBV7-9 and TRBJ2-7; 7 nucleotides match TRBD2. The CDR3 runs 14 residues. Germline lookup yields CDR1 SEHNR and CDR2 FQNEAQ (reference sequence). With V trimmed by 5 bases and J by 3 bases, 7 bases remained unmatched. CDR3 sequence reads: CASSLSTSVYEQYF. As DNA, the CDR3 is TGTGCCAGCAGCCTGAGTACTAGCGTCTACGAGCAGTACTTC.

The V call is TRBV5-1, the J call TRBJ1-4; no clear D. This CDR3 has 16 residues. V was clipped by 6 bases and J by 3 bases, with 18 bases between them. CDR1 is SGHRS and CDR2 is YFSETQ in the germline V gene. In nucleotides, the CDR3 is TGCGCCAGCACCAAACTAGGGCGAGAACCTAATGAAAAACTGTTTTTT. This gives the protein CASTKLGREPNEKLFF.

This clone was seen a handful of times. V gene TRBV11-2 combines with J gene TRBJ1-1; D gene ambiguous. This CDR3 has 13 residues. Trimming shortened V by 0 bases and J by 8 bases, and 10 bases separated the two germline ends. The germline V gene encodes CDR1 SGHAT and CDR2 FQNNGV. The CDR3: CASSLDIASEAFF. In DNA, the CDR3 is TGTGCCAGCAGCTTAGATATAGCGTCGGAAGCTTTCTTT. The entire variable domain, with the rest obtained from reference TRBV11-2 and TRBJ1-1, is as follows: EAGVAQSPRYKIIEKRQSVAFWCNPISGHATLYWYQQILGQGPKLLIQFQNNGVVDDSQLPKDRFSAERLKGVDSTLKIQPAKLEDSAVYLCASSLDIASEAFFGQGTRLTVV.

J is TRBJ1-1 and V is TRBV14, with 7 bases aligning to TRBD1. There are 16 residues in the CDR3. Germline assignment: CDR1 SGHDN and CDR2 FVKESK. The V and J ends lost 0 bases and 5 bases, in that order; junction bases with no gene match: 9. The CDR3 nucleotides read TGTGCCAGCAGCCAAGATGGGACAGCCCTCGGAACTGAAGCTTTCTTT. Its protein is CASSQDGTALGTEAFF.

V gene TRBV7-8 combines with J gene TRBJ2-7, with D maybe TRBD1 (6 bases). V shed 6 bases and J shed 0 bases, with 9 bases lying between them. Germline V lookup: CDR1 SGHVS, CDR2 FQNEAQ. This CDR3 contains 13 residues. CDR3: CASSEGGSYEQYF. In nucleotides, the CDR3 is TGTGCCAGCAGTGAAGGGGGCTCCTACGAGCAGTACTTC.

The J gene is TRBJ1-1, the V gene TRBV29-1; D gene uncertain. CDR3 length: 11 amino acids. V was clipped by 6 bases and J by 10 bases, with 15 bases between them. Per the germline V gene, CDR1 is SQVTM and CDR2 is ANQGSEA. Here the CDR3 DNA reads TGCAGCGTCCCCGGGTCGGCCGGAGCTTTCTTT. Translating it yields CSVPGSAGAFF. Full variable domain (missing parts from reference TRBV29-1 and TRBJ1-1): SAVISQKPSRDICQRGTSLTIQCQVDSQVTMMFWYRQQPGQSLTLIATANQGSEATYESGFVIDKFPISRPNLTFSTLTVSNMSPEDSSIYLCSVPGSAGAFFGQGTRLTVV.

This rearrangement joins TRBV30 to TRBJ1-1; TRBD1 matches 8 bases. This CDR3 region has 14 residues. V lost 2 bases to trimming and J lost 4 bases; unmatched junction nucleotides: 6. Germline V gene data show CDR1 as GTSNPN and CDR2 as SVGIG (reference sequence). The CDR3 spells CAWSQGAPATEAFF. The DNA for the CDR3 is TGTGCCTGGAGTCAGGGGGCGCCGGCCACTGAAGCTTTCTTT. The full variable domain, with the rest looked up from reference TRBV30 and TRBJ1-1, is SQTIHQWPATLVQPVGSPLSLECTVEGTSNPNLYWYRQAAGRGLQLLFYSVGIGQISSEVPQNLSASRPQDRQFILSSKKLLLSDSGFYLCAWSQGAPATEAFFGQGTRLTVV.

The gene calls are TRBV19 and TRBJ1-6, with D perhaps matching TRBD1 (6 bases). The CDR3 has 14 residues. The V and J ends lost 4 bases and 7 bases respectively, with 11 bases between them. Per germline, CDR1 LNHDA and CDR2 SQIVND (reference sequence). CDR3 DNA sequence: TGTGCCAGTAGTACCACAGGGTCGAATTCACCCCTCCACTTT. It yields the protein CASSTTGSNSPLHF.